The 14 T cell receptor beta chains below come from one sample, sequenced in a study of blood T cell repertoires in COVID-19. Assay: immunoSEQ multiplex PCR; the TCRdb copy retains only in-frame clones and omits some. The table records about 88,000 clones, 87% of them present only once. Sample: peripheral blood. The origin of the receptors is a male donor with acute or convalescent COVID-19.

Here the CDR3 DNA reads TGTGCCAGCAGCCAGACGCGGGGAACCTATGGCTACACCTTC. Protein sequence: CASSQTRGTYGYTF. The chain uses TRBV7-2 and TRBJ1-2; D gene ambiguous. Germline V lookup: CDR1 SGHTA, CDR2 FQGNSA. The CDR3 covers 14 residues. V was pared by 5 bases and J by 4 bases, with 14 bases between.

The chain joins TRBV7-9 to TRBJ2-7, with a weak D call TRBD2 (5 bases). CDR3 length equals 12 residues. Germline V CDR1 and CDR2: SEHNR, FQNEAQ (reference sequence). Trimming took 2 bases from V and 6 from J, leaving 8 bases between them. The DNA of the CDR3 is TGTGCCAGCAGCTTACGAGGGTTCGAGCAGTACTTC. This gives the protein CASSLRGFEQYF.

The gene calls are TRBV30 and TRBJ2-5; no reliable D call. Trimming removed 1 base from V and 9 bases from J, with 12 bases in between. Per the germline V gene, CDR1 is GTSNPN and CDR2 is SVGIG (reference sequence). CDR3 length: 12 residues. The CDR3 region is CAWSASSPAQYF. In nucleotides, the CDR3 is TGTGCCTGGAGTGCATCCTCCCCGGCCCAGTACTTC. Filled out from reference TRBV30 and TRBJ2-5, the complete variable domain reads SQTIHQWPATLVQPVGSPLSLECTVEGTSNPNLYWYRQAAGRGLQLLFYSVGIGQISSEVPQNLSASRPQDRQFILSSKKLLLSDSGFYLCAWSASSPAQYFGPGTRLLVL.

V usage is TRBV5-4 and J usage is TRBJ2-3; 7 nucleotides align to TRBD2. Losses at the gene ends were 4 bases for V and 4 bases for J; bases not matched to a gene: 12. The germline gives CDR1 SGHNT, CDR2 YYREEE (reference sequence). The CDR3 runs 16 residues. The CDR3 DNA reads TGTGCCAGCAGCACTTCTAGCGGCCCGGGCGCAGATACGCAGTATTTT. This gives the protein CASSTSSGPGADTQYF.

The rearrangement uses TRBV6-4 and TRBJ1-5; D is perhaps TRBD1 (6 bases). CDR1 and CDR2 (germline): MRHNA, SNTAGT. CDR3 size: 18 residues. With 9 bases removed from V and 0 bases from J, the gap between germline ends came to 24 bases. CDR3 residues: CASQLRGSPPYSNQPQHF. As DNA, the CDR3 is TGTGCCAGTCAATTAAGGGGGTCCCCACCATATAGCAATCAGCCCCAGCATTTT.

The chain recombines TRBV7-2 with TRBJ2-2; TRBD1 matches at 12 bases. The CDR3 totals 17 residues. The V segment lost 4 bases and the J segment 6 bases; nucleotides outside the gene matches: 9. Germline assignment: CDR1 SGHTA and CDR2 FQGNSA. The DNA for the CDR3 is TGTGCCAGCAGCTCTGGACCGGGACAGGGGGCCGCCGGGGAGCTGTTTTTT. Translating gives CASSSGPGQGAAGELFF.

The V and J genes are TRBV20-1 and TRBJ2-1, with 8 bases aligning to TRBD1. The V gene end was trimmed by 3 bases and the J gene end by 7 bases; junction bases not matched to a gene: 8. This CDR3 has 14 residues. CDR1 DFQATT and CDR2 SNEGSKA come from the germline V gene (reference sequence). CDR3 sequence (DNA): TGCAGTGCTAGTTTTCAGGGGGCGCTTAATGAGCAGTTCTTC. Translation gives CSASFQGALNEQFF.

The chain links TRBV5-1 to TRBJ2-5; 7 bases line up with TRBD1. Germline values: CDR1 SGHRS, CDR2 YFSETQ. Trimming removed 4 bases from V and 13 bases from J; junction bases left unmatched: 7. CDR3 size: 11 residues. The CDR3 DNA reads TGCGCCAGCAGCACCGACAGGGTTATGTACTTC. It specifies CASSTDRVMYF.

The genes are TRBV5-5 and TRBJ2-1, with a possible D match to TRBD1 (6 bases). Trimming cost V 2 bases and J 0 bases, with 15 bases left between them. The CDR3 spans 17 residues. Germline V lookup: CDR1 SGHKS, CDR2 YYEKEE (reference sequence). CDR3 DNA: TGTGCCAGCAGCTTCAGGAATGTGGGGGCCTCCTACAATGAGCAGTTCTTC. The encoded protein is CASSFRNVGASYNEQFF.

The chain carries TRBV28 and TRBJ2-5; 8 nucleotides agree with TRBD2. The germline V gene encodes CDR1 MDHEN and CDR2 SYDVKM. V was clipped by 8 bases and J by 3 bases; unmatched bases: 2. The CDR3 loop spans 12 amino acids. The CDR3 is CASRGGKETQYF. The CDR3 DNA sequence: TGTGCCAGCCGGGGGGGAAAAGAGACCCAGTACTTC. Together with reference TRBV28 and TRBJ2-5, the CDR3 gives the full variable domain: DVKVTQSSRYLVKRTGEKVFLECVQDMDHENMFWYRQDPGLGLRLIYFSYDVKMKEKGDIPEGYSVSREKKERFSLILESASTNQTSMYLCASRGGKETQYFGPGTRLLVL.

This chain links TRBV7-2 with TRBJ2-1; 10 positions agree with TRBD2. This CDR3 contains 16 residues. Looked up from germline, CDR1 is SGHTA and CDR2 is FQGNSA. V lost 4 bases, J lost 5 bases, and 8 bases stayed unmatched. The CDR3 DNA reads as TGTGCCAGCAGCTCGGGTTGGACTAGCGGCCACAATGAGCAGTTCTTC. Residues: CASSSGWTSGHNEQFF.

This clone was picked up one time. The genes are TRBV5-6 and TRBJ1-5; TRBD1 is a possible D gene (5 bases). The CDR3 is made up of 18 amino acids. CDR1 is SGHDT, CDR2 YYEEEE, per germline. Trimming removed 3 bases at V and 3 bases at J, with 22 bases between. DNA for the CDR3: TGTGCCAGCAGCTATTCCACATCTACAGGTCGGGCCAATCAGCCCCAGCATTTT. Protein sequence: CASSYSTSTGRANQPQHF.

The rearrangement links TRBV7-2 to TRBJ2-5, with D possibly TRBD2 on 6 matching bases. The CDR3 totals 14 residues. Germline-derived CDR1 and CDR2 are SGHTA and FQGNSA. V was pared by 1 base and J by 5 bases, with 11 bases between. Here the CDR3 DNA reads TGTGCCAGCAGCTTAGGGAGGGCTCGGGAGACCCAGTACTTC. Amino acid sequence: CASSLGRARETQYF.

The rearrangement links TRBV2 to TRBJ2-5, with 8 bases fitting TRBD1. Germline assignment: CDR1 SNHLY and CDR2 FYNNEI. There are 13 residues in the CDR3. With V trimmed by 7 bases and J by 2 bases, 3 bases remained unmatched. The DNA for the CDR3 is TGTGCCAGCAAGACAGGGGCACAAGAGACCCAGTACTTC. Translating it yields CASKTGAQETQYF.